These 4 T cell receptor beta chains originate from one sample sequenced in a study of Graves' ophthalmopathy and Graves' hyperthyroidism. As the template, RNA transcripts were used to amplify TCR beta CDR3 regions. Second-round multiplex PCR came after a first-round RT-PCR that employed HTBI primers. TCRdb re-called the multiplex PCR reads with MiXCR, one entry per CDR3 protein. The table lists about 400,000 distinct CDR3 sequences, about a sixth of them singletons. Specimen: peripheral blood. These receptors originate from a woman aged 18-29 years with Graves' ophthalmopathy.

This clonotype has ten or more counts. This chain links TRBV3-1 with TRBJ1-1; tentatively, D is TRBD1 (6 bases). CDR1 and CDR2 from the germline V gene are LGHDT and YNNKEL (reference sequence). The CDR3 is made up of 14 amino acids. V shed 5 bases and J shed 2 bases, with 12 bases lying between them. The CDR3 DNA reads as TGTGCCAGCAGCTATAGGGGGATTAACACTGAAGCTTTCTTT. Translation gives CASSYRGINTEAFF. The full variable domain, completed using reference TRBV3-1 and TRBJ1-1, is DTAVSQTPKYLVTQMGNDKSIKCEQNLGHDTMYWYKQDSKKFLKIMFSYNNKELIINETVPNRFSPKSPDKAHLNLHINSLELGDSAVYFCASSYRGINTEAFFGQGTRLTVV.

This clonotype was counted ten times or more. The chain couples TRBV4-2 to TRBJ1-2; D possibly corresponds to TRBD1 (5 bases). Germline V lookup: CDR1 LGHNA, CDR2 YNFKEQ. V lost 1 base to trimming and J lost 2 bases, with 17 bases between them. CDR3 length equals 17 residues. The chain's CDR3 is CASSQAVGDGANYGYTF. The CDR3 DNA reads TGTGCCAGCAGCCAAGCGGTCGGGGACGGGGCCAACTATGGCTACACCTTC.

In its sample, this clonotype was seen a few times. The chain combines TRBV4-3 with TRBJ1-5; tentatively, D is TRBD1 (6 bases). CDR3 length: 15 residues. The germline CDR1 and CDR2 sequences are LGHNA and YSLEER. Trimming left V 2 bases short and J 7 bases short, with 15 bases between. The CDR3 DNA sequence: TGCGCCAGCAGCCAACTAAGGGGGGGGAGCCAGCCCCAGCATTTT. Protein product: CASSQLRGGSQPQHF.

Ten or more counts support this clonotype. The chain combines TRBV7-2 with TRBJ2-5, with a possible D match to TRBD1 (6 bases). Looked up from germline, CDR1 is SGHTA and CDR2 is FQGNSA. The ends were cut back, 1 base at V and 3 bases at J, with 12 bases in the middle. The CDR3 is 15 amino acids. In nucleotides, the CDR3 is TGTGCCAGCAGCTTAGGGACAGTCAGTAAAGAGACCCAGTACTTC. It yields the protein CASSLGTVSKETQYF.